The 20 T cell receptor beta chains given below trace back to one sample, sequenced in a study of T cell changes during pregnancy in multiple sclerosis (dated by TCRdb to about 2019). Libraries were made using the immunoSEQ multiplex PCR assay. TCRdb provides this immuneACCESS table in a form limited to in-frame rearrangements. Some clones are lacking; in checked studies, under half of them reflect an unresolved V gene, and why the rest are absent is not known. Across this sample there are about 41,000 clones, with approximately 91% seen only once. The top ten clonotypes cover about 7% of the sample. The sample here was CD8+ T cells from peripheral blood mononuclear cells, taken in the third trimester of pregnancy. The source of these receptors is a female donor with multiple sclerosis, enrolled in a pregnancy study.

The V call is TRBV6-4, the J call TRBJ2-1; 9 bases line up with TRBD2. The CDR3 spans 15 residues. Trimming cost V 0 bases and J 9 bases; bases outside gene matches: 6. Germline V CDR1 and CDR2: MRHNA, SNTAGT. In nucleotides, the CDR3 is TGTGCCAGCAGTGACTCGGCGGGAGGGGGCGGTGAGCAGTTCTTC. This encodes CASSDSAGGGGEQFF.

This clone was observed once. The chain links TRBV29-1 to TRBJ2-1, with TRBD2 matching 8 bases. V lost 3 bases to trimming and J lost 4 bases; unmatched junction nucleotides: 2. The CDR3 sequence is 13 residues long. The germline gives CDR1 SQVTM, CDR2 ANQGSEA. The CDR3 protein is CSVEAGGYNEQFF. The CDR3 DNA sequence: TGCAGCGTTGAGGCGGGAGGTTACAATGAGCAGTTCTTC.

This chain uses TRBV6-5 with TRBJ1-2; D ambiguous. This CDR3 is built from 16 residues. V lost 2 bases and J lost 4, with 17 bases in between. CDR1 is MNHEY, CDR2 SVGAGI, per germline. This CDR3 is CASSYGETLNSYGYTF. CDR3 coding DNA: TGTGCCAGCAGTTACGGGGAGACCCTAAACTCCTATGGCTACACCTTC.

This clone was counted a single time. This chain connects TRBV9 to TRBJ2-1, with a weak D call TRBD2 (6 bases). Germline V lookup: CDR1 SGDLS, CDR2 YYNGEE. The V gene lost 2 bases and the J gene lost 0 bases, with 12 bases spanning the gap. The CDR3 sequence is 16 residues long. CDR3 sequence: CASSVPSARSYNEQFF. The CDR3 DNA sequence: TGTGCCAGCAGCGTTCCTAGCGCCCGCTCCTACAATGAGCAGTTCTTC.

The count of this clone is one. This rearrangement joins TRBV6-5 to TRBJ1-2, with no clear D. Trimming cost V 5 bases and J 2 bases, with 15 bases left between them. Germline CDR1 reads MNHEY; CDR2 reads SVGAGI. This CDR3 contains 15 residues. This CDR3 reads CASSPPGWSNYGYTF. The DNA of the CDR3 is TGTGCCAGCAGTCCCCCGGGTTGGAGCAACTATGGCTACACCTTC.

The CDR3 DNA reads TGTGCCAGCAGCTTACTAGAAAGCTCCTACGAGCAGTACTTC. Translating gives CASSLLESSYEQYF. The chain recombines TRBV7-9 with TRBJ2-7, with no clear D. The CDR3 is 14 residues long. Germline CDR1 is SEHNR and CDR2 is FQNEAQ (reference sequence). Trimming took off 2 bases at V and 0 bases at J, with 8 bases between the two ends.

This chain uses TRBV30 with TRBJ2-3; D not certain. The CDR3 consists of 14 residues. Germline CDR1 is GTSNPN and CDR2 is SVGIG (reference sequence). The V and J ends lost 4 bases and 1 base respectively, with 12 bases between them. This chain's CDR3 is CAWITGFGTDTQYF. The CDR3 DNA is TGTGCCTGGATTACGGGTTTCGGCACAGATACGCAGTATTTT. The whole variable domain, filled in from reference TRBV30 and TRBJ2-3, reads SQTIHQWPATLVQPVGSPLSLECTVEGTSNPNLYWYRQAAGRGLQLLFYSVGIGQISSEVPQNLSASRPQDRQFILSSKKLLLSDSGFYLCAWITGFGTDTQYFGPGTRLTVL.

The chain carries TRBV27 and TRBJ2-3; possible D gene TRBD2, 5 bases. CDR1 and CDR2 from the germline V gene are MNHEY and SMNVEV (reference sequence). CDR3 length equals 13 residues. Trimming shortened V by 6 bases and J by 2 bases, and 9 bases separated the two germline ends. The CDR3 sequence is CASSTSPTDTQYF. The CDR3, as DNA: TGTGCCAGCAGCACTAGTCCCACAGATACGCAGTATTTT.

This chain uses TRBV6-1 with TRBJ2-7; TRBD2 matches at 13 bases. V was pared by 3 bases and J by 4 bases, with 6 bases of the junction left unmatched. The V gene's germline CDR1 is MNHNS and CDR2 SASEGT. CDR3 length: 16 amino acids. The CDR3 bases are TGTGCCAGCAGTGAGGGACTAGCGGGAATAACATACGAGCAGTACTTC. This translates into CASSEGLAGITYEQYF.

The chain couples TRBV5-5 to TRBJ1-2; D call uncertain. Germline values: CDR1 SGHKS, CDR2 YYEKEE (reference sequence). Trimming stripped 2 bases from V and 0 bases from J, with 11 bases between. The CDR3 runs 15 residues. CDR3 residues: CASSFSYLANYGYTF. CDR3 nucleotides: TGTGCCAGCAGCTTTTCATACTTAGCTAACTATGGCTACACCTTC.

V gene TRBV9 combines with J gene TRBJ2-1, with 9 positions matching TRBD2. V shed 0 bases, J shed 6 bases, and the junction held 10 bases outside the gene matches. Germline CDR1 is SGDLS and CDR2 is YYNGEE. The CDR3 has 17 residues. The CDR3 sequence is CASSVDGVAGVSNEQFF. DNA for the CDR3: TGTGCCAGCAGCGTAGACGGGGTAGCGGGAGTTTCCAATGAGCAGTTCTTC. Variable domain in full (rest from reference TRBV9 and TRBJ2-1): DSGVTQTPKHLITATGQRVTLRCSPRSGDLSVYWYQQSLDQGLQFLIQYYNGEERAKGNILERFSAQQFPDLHSELNLSSLELGDSALYFCASSVDGVAGVSNEQFFGPGTRLTVL.

This chain uses TRBV15 with TRBJ2-5, with 9 bases identical to TRBD1. Germline assignment: CDR1 LNHNV and CDR2 YYDKDF (reference sequence). J was trimmed by 3 bases and V by 0 bases; bases with no gene match: 2. This CDR3 region has 15 residues. The CDR3 sequence: CATSRDGTGKETQYF. The CDR3 nucleotides are TGTGCCACCAGCAGAGATGGGACAGGGAAAGAGACCCAGTACTTC. The full variable domain, rest sourced from reference TRBV15 and TRBJ2-5, is DAMVIQNPRYQVTQFGKPVTLSCSQTLNHNVMYWYQQKSSQAPKLLFHYYDKDFNNEADTPDNFQSRRPNTSFCFLDIRSPGLGDTAMYLCATSRDGTGKETQYFGPGTRLLVL.

The chain's CDR3 is CASSLRQGYANYGYTF. The DNA for the CDR3 is TGTGCCAGCAGTTTAAGGCAGGGCTATGCTAACTATGGCTACACCTTC. The V and J genes are TRBV28 and TRBJ1-2; D is possibly TRBD1 (5 bases). V was shortened by 2 bases and J by 0 bases, with 13 bases between the two germline ends. This CDR3 spans 16 amino acids. Germline V CDR1 and CDR2: MDHEN, SYDVKM.

The V call is TRBV7-9, the J call TRBJ2-3; 8 bases align to TRBD2. The germline CDR1 and CDR2 sequences are SEHNR and FQNEAQ (reference sequence). V trimming: 6 bases; J trimming: 1 base; junction bases outside the gene matches: 6. This CDR3 is built from 15 residues. CDR3 amino acids: CASSRVTSGTDTQYF. For the CDR3, the DNA is TGTGCCAGCAGTAGAGTGACTAGCGGCACAGATACGCAGTATTTT. Together with reference TRBV7-9 and TRBJ2-3, the CDR3 gives the full variable domain: DTGVSQNPRHKITKRGQNVTFRCDPISEHNRLYWYRQTLGQGPEFLTYFQNEAQLEKSRLLSDRFSAERPKGSFSTLEIQRTEQGDSAMYLCASSRVTSGTDTQYFGPGTRLTVL.

The chain combines TRBV7-9 with TRBJ2-1, with 10 nucleotides matching TRBD2. The CDR3 contains 15 residues. V lost 5 bases and J lost 5; bases outside the gene matches: 6. Germline lookup yields CDR1 SEHNR and CDR2 FQNEAQ (reference sequence). The CDR3 protein is CASSPPGLANNEQFF. The DNA of the CDR3 is TGTGCCAGCAGCCCTCCGGGACTAGCGAACAATGAGCAGTTCTTC.

The chain employs TRBV4-3 and TRBJ2-2; D possibly corresponds to TRBD1 (6 bases). Germline-derived CDR1 and CDR2 are LGHNA and YSLEER. The CDR3 has 14 residues. Trimming removed 0 bases from V and 8 bases from J, with 10 bases in between. This chain's CDR3 is CASSQEHRAGELFF. CDR3 nucleotides: TGCGCCAGCAGCCAAGAACACAGGGCTGGGGAGCTGTTTTTT.

CDR3 DNA sequence: TGTGCCAGCAGCTTCACTAGCGTCACAGATACGCAGTATTTT. Its protein product is CASSFTSVTDTQYF. The V call is TRBV7-2, the J call TRBJ2-3; 7 bases are a match to TRBD2. Looked up from germline, CDR1 is SGHTA and CDR2 is FQGNSA. With 3 bases clipped from V and 2 bases from J, the junction kept 2 bases outside the gene matches. The CDR3 is 14 residues long.

CDR3 region: CASSLLGKETQYF. The CDR3 coding sequence is TGTGCCAGCAGCTTACTTGGCAAAGAGACCCAGTACTTC. The J gene is TRBJ2-5, the V gene TRBV7-9; D is unclear. CDR1 and CDR2 (germline): SEHNR, FQNEAQ (reference sequence). The CDR3 runs 13 residues. The V end was cut by 2 bases, the J end by 3 bases, with 7 bases between.

This chain joins TRBV6-1 and TRBJ2-7, with 10 bases identical to TRBD1. V gave up 1 base and J gave up 3 bases; unmatched junction bases: 6. Germline V gene lookup returns CDR1 MNHNS and CDR2 SASEGT. This CDR3 contains 16 residues. The CDR3 sequence is CASSEGFGTGVYEQYF. The CDR3 DNA reads as TGTGCCAGCAGTGAAGGATTCGGGACAGGGGTCTACGAGCAGTACTTC.

A single count supports this clone. The rearrangement joins TRBV10-3 to TRBJ2-1; 9 bases map to TRBD1. The CDR3 covers 14 residues. J was trimmed by 6 bases and V by 3 bases; bases with no gene match: 3. The germline CDR1 and CDR2 sequences are ENHRY and SYGVKD. The CDR3 DNA sequence: TGTGCCATCAGTGATGACAGGGGGAGCAATGAGCAGTTCTTC. This translates into CAISDDRGSNEQFF.